Included here is one TCR beta chain sequence, with context. Its matching antigen is unknown. The source of the sample is a study of CD8+ T cells in alopecia areata. As the sequencing template, cDNA was produced by extracting RNA and reverse transcribing it. Sequenced by immunoSEQ multiplex PCR; TCRdb stores in-frame clones only, minus some. The table lists about 250,000 clones, around 64% of them singletons, with more than 0.85% in the top ten. Study observations and caveats: Uncertainty remains about how baseline CD8+ expansion links to response, with one nonresponder. Among the cells sequenced in scalp samples are also the resident alphabeta T cells of normal skin. More clonal than normal scalp was lesional scalp, particularly alopecia totalis/universalis.

V was pared by 2 bases and J by 9 bases, with 14 bases between. CDR1 and CDR2 from the germline V gene are MNHEY and SVGAGI. This CDR3 comprises 14 residues. Treatment indicated: oral pan-JAK inhibitor, 5-10 mg twice daily. T lymphocytes (CD4+ and CD8+) were sorted from PBMCs. Source: CD4+ T cells sorted from blood, taken between weeks 51 and 52, from a patient treated with tofacitinib. This chain links TRBV6-5 with TRBJ1-5; the D gene is possibly TRBD1 (5 bases). This TCR derives from a human donor with alopecia areata. The CDR3 loop reads CASSYEAGLRPQHF. The CDR3 DNA is TGTGCCAGCAGTTACGAAGCAGGGCTGCGGCCCCAGCATTTT.